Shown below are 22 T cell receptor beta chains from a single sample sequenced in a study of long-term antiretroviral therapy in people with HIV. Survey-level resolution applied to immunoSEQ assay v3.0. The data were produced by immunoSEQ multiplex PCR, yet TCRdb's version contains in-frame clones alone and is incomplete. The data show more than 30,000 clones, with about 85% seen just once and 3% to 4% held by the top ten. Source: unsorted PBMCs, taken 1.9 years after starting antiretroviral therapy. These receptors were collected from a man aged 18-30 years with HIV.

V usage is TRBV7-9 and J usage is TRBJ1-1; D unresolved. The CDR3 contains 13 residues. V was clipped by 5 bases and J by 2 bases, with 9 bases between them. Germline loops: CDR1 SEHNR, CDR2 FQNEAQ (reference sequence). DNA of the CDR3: TGTGCCAGCAGCCCAAACGCAAACACTGAAGCTTTCTTT. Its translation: CASSPNANTEAFF.

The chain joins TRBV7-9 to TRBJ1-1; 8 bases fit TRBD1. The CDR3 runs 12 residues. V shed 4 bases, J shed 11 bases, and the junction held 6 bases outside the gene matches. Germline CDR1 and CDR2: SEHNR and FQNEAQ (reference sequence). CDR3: CASSYPTGEAFF. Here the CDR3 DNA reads TGTGCCAGCAGCTACCCGACAGGGGAGGCTTTCTTT.

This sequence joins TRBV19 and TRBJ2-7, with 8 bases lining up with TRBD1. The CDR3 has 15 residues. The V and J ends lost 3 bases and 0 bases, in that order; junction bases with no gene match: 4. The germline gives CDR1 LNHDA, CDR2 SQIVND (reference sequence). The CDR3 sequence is CASSISRGPSYEQYF. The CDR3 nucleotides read TGTGCCAGTAGTATCTCCAGGGGGCCCTCCTACGAGCAGTACTTC. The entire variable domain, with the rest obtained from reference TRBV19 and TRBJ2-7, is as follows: DGGITQSPKYLFRKEGQNVTLSCEQNLNHDAMYWYRQDPGQGLRLIYYSQIVNDFQKGDIAEGYSVSREKKESFPLTVTSAQKNPTAFYLCASSISRGPSYEQYFGPGTRLTVT.

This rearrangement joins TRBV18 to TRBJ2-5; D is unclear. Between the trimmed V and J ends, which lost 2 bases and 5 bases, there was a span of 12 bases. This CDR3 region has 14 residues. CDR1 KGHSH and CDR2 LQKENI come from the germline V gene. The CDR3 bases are TGTGCCAGCTCACCAGACTTCAGCGCGGAGACCCAGTACTTC. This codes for CASSPDFSAETQYF.

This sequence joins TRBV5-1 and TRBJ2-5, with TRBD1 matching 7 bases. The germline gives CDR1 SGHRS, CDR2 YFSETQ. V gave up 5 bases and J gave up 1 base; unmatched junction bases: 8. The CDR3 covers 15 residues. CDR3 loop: CASRATGDSQETQYF. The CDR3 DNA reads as TGCGCCAGCAGAGCCACCGGGGACAGCCAAGAGACCCAGTACTTC.

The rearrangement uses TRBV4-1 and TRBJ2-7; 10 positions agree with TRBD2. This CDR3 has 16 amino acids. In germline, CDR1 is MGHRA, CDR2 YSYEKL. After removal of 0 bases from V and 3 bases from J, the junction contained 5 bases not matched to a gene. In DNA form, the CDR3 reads TGCGCCAGCAGCCAAGATCCTGCTAGCGGGGGCTACGAGCAGTACTTC. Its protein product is CASSQDPASGGYEQYF.

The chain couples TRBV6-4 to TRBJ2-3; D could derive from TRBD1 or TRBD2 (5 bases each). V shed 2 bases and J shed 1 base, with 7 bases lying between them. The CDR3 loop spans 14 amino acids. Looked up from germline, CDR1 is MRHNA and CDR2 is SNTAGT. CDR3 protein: CASSDRGGTDTQYF. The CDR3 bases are TGTGCCAGCAGTGACAGGGGAGGCACAGATACGCAGTATTTT.

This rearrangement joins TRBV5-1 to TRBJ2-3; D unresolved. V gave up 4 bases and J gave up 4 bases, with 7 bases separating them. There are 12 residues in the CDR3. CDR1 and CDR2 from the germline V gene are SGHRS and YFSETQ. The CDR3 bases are TGCGCCAGCAGCCGAACCGCAGATACGCAGTATTTT. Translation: CASSRTADTQYF.

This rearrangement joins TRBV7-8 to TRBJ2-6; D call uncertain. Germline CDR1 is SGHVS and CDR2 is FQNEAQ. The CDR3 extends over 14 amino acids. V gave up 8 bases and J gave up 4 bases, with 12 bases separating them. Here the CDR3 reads CASCPAPGANVLTF. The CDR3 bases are TGTGCCAGCTGTCCGGCTCCCGGGGCCAACGTCCTGACTTTC. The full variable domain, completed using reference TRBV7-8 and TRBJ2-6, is GAGVSQSPRYKVAKRGQDVALRCDPISGHVSLFWYQQALGQGPEFLTYFQNEAQLDKSGLPSDRFFAERPEGSVSTLKIQRTQQEDSAVYLCASCPAPGANVLTFGAGSRLTVL.

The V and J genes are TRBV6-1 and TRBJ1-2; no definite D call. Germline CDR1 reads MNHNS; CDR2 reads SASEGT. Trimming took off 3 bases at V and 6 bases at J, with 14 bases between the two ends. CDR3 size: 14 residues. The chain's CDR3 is CASSERVAADGYTF. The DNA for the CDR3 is TGTGCCAGCAGTGAGCGCGTGGCAGCAGATGGCTACACCTTC.

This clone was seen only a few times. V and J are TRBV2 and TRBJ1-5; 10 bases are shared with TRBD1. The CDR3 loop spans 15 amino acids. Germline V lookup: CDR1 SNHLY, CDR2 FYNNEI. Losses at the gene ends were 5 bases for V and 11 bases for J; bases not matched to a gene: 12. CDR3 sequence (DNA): TGTGCCAGCAGTCGGGACAGGGGAGGAGTTAGGACCCAGCATTTT. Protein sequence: CASSRDRGGVRTQHF.

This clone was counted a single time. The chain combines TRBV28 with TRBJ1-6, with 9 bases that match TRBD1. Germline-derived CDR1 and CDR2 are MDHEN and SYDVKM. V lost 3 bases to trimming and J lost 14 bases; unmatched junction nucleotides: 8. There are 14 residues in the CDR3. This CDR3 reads CASSFPPGTGSLHF. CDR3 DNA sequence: TGTGCCAGCAGTTTCCCGCCGGGGACAGGGTCCCTCCACTTT.

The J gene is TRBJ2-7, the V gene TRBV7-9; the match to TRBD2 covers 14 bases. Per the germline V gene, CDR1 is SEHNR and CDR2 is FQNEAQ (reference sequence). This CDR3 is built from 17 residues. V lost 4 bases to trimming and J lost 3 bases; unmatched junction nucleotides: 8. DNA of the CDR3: TGTGCCAGCAGCTCCCCGGGACTAGCGGGGGAGGACTACGAGCAGTACTTC. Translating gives CASSSPGLAGEDYEQYF. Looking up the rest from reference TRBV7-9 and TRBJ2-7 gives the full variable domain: DTGVSQNPRHKITKRGQNVTFRCDPISEHNRLYWYRQTLGQGPEFLTYFQNEAQLEKSRLLSDRFSAERPKGSFSTLEIQRTEQGDSAMYLCASSSPGLAGEDYEQYFGPGTRLTVT.

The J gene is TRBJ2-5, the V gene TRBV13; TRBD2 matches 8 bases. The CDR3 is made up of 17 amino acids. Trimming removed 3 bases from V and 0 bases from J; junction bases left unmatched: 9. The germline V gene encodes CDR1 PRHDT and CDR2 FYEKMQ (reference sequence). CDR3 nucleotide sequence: TGTGCCAGCAGCTTCCGGGGCGGCGGGGGGTACCAAGAGACCCAGTACTTC. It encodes CASSFRGGGGYQETQYF.

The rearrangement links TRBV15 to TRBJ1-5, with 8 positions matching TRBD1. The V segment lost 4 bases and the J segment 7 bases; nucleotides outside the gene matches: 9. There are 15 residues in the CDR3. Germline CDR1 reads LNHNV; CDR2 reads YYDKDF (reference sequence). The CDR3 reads CATSNLDRGFQPQHF. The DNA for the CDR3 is TGTGCCACCAGCAATCTAGACAGGGGATTCCAGCCCCAGCATTTT.

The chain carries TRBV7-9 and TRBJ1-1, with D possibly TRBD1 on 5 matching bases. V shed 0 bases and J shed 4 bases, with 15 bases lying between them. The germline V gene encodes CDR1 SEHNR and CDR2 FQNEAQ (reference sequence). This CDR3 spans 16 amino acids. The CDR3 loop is CASSLALAGSRTEAFF. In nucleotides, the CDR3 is TGTGCCAGCAGCTTAGCGCTGGCAGGGAGTCGCACTGAAGCTTTCTTT.

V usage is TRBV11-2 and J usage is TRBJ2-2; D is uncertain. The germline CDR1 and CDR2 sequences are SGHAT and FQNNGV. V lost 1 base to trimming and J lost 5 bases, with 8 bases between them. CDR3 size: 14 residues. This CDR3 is CASSLVAVTGELFF. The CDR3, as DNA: TGTGCCAGCAGCTTAGTTGCCGTGACCGGGGAGCTGTTTTTT.

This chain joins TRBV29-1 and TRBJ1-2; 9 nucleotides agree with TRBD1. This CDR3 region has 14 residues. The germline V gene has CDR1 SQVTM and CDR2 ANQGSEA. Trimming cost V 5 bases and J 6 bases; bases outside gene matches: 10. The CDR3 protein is CSVRNRGRLNGYTF. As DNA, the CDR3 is TGCAGCGTTAGGAACAGGGGGCGTTTGAATGGCTACACCTTC.

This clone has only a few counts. The CDR3 protein is CATSRESDPNSPLHF. The CDR3 DNA sequence: TGTGCCACCAGCAGAGAGTCAGACCCTAATTCACCCCTCCACTTT. V gene TRBV15 combines with J gene TRBJ1-6; D is ambiguous. CDR1 LNHNV and CDR2 YYDKDF come from the germline V gene (reference sequence). Trimming took 0 bases from V and 6 from J, leaving 9 bases between them. This CDR3 spans 15 amino acids.

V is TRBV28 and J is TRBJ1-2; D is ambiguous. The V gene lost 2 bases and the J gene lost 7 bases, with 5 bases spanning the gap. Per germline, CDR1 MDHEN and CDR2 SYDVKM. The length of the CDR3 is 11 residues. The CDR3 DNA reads TGTGCCAGCAGTTTACTCGCTGGCTACACCTTC. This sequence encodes CASSLLAGYTF.

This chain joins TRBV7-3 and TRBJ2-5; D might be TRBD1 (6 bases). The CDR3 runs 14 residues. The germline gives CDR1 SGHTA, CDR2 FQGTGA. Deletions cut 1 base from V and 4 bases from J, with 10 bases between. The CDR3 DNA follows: TGTGCCAGCAGCTTAAGGGGGCGATCAGAGACCCAGTACTTC. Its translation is CASSLRGRSETQYF.

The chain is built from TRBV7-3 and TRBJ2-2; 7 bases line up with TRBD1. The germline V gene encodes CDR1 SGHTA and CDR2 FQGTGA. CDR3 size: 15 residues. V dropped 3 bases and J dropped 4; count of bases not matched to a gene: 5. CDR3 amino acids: CASSFSRGPTGELFF. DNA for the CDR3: TGTGCCAGCAGCTTCTCAAGGGGGCCCACCGGGGAGCTGTTTTTT.